The entry that follows covers one TCR beta chain sequence. TCRbeta libraries were built with three rounds of nested PCR, modified from ARM-PCR. One entry per CDR3 protein results from TCRdb running MiXCR on the multiplex PCR reads. Of about 85,000 distinct CDR3 sequences in the sample, approximately 57% were seen once. The data belong to a study of tumor and adjacent non-tumor tissue in lung cancer. This CDR3 comprises 15 residues. The trim removed 6 bases at V and 4 bases at J, leaving 9 bases unmatched. Germline CDR1 LNHDA, CDR2 SQIVND (reference sequence). RNA was extracted from bulk tissue without any cell sorting.

V gene TRBV19 combines with J gene TRBJ2-5; TRBD2 aligns across 9 bases. Source material: lung tumor tissue. The TCR comes from a man between 65 and 85 years old with non-small cell lung cancer. The DNA for the CDR3 is TGTGCCAGTAGCACATGGACTAGCGTCGCAGAGACCCAGTACTTC. This translates into CASSTWTSVAETQYF.